Following are 20 T cell receptor beta chains from one sample sequenced in a study of CXCR3-negative and CXCR3-positive naive CD8 T cells. Study findings and constraints: Higher TRB CDR3 hydrophobicity marked CXCR3-positive naive cells relative to CXCR3-negative naive cells.

5' RACE with UMI labels generated the TRB cDNA libraries. No DNA is given; TCRdb re-called the 5' RACE reads and lists each CDR3 protein once. The repertoire table contains about 110,000 distinct CDR3 sequences. No cognate antigen is known for these TCRs. Sequenced sample: naive CXCR3+ CD8+ T cells from blood. The subset denotes: CD45RO-CCR7+CD27+CD95- naive CD8+ T cells expressing CXCR3 (TNR3+). These receptors came from a human donor in good health. Some clones in this sample may be carry-over from other donors' samples.

The rearrangement joins TRBV21-1 to TRBJ1-2. TRBV21-1 is reported as a pseudogene. The CDR3 is made up of 16 amino acids. CDR3 loop: CASRQTWRAHDYGYTF.

This chain uses TRBV6-5 with TRBJ2-2. The CDR3 covers 12 residues. Germline CDR1 reads MNHEY; CDR2 reads SVGAGI. CDR3 sequence: CASSDPGGELFF.

The V call is TRBV20-1, the J call TRBJ1-1; TCRdb names TRBD1, which stays unverified in the absence of DNA. From germline, CDR1 is DFQATT and CDR2 SNEGSKA (reference sequence). The length of the CDR3 is 13 residues. CDR3 protein: CSARLLGDTEAFF.

The rearrangement uses TRBV6-2 or TRBV6-3 and TRBJ2-5; as DNA is missing, the TRBD1 call by TCRdb cannot be tested. Germline loops: CDR1 MNHEY, CDR2 SVGEGT. The CDR3 sequence is 15 residues long. The CDR3 protein is CASRPWTGGRETQYF.

The J gene is TRBJ2-5, the V gene TRBV7-3; TCRdb's D call, TRBD2, is unchecked because there is no DNA. The germline V gene has CDR1 SGHTA and CDR2 FQGTGA. This CDR3 contains 13 residues. This CDR3 is CASSLTTLGTQYF.

This chain joins TRBV28 and TRBJ1-1; lacking DNA, the TRBD1 call made by TCRdb goes unchecked. This CDR3 contains 14 residues. The germline CDR1 and CDR2 sequences are MDHEN and SYDVKM. CDR3 protein: CASSLSRGVTEAFF.

The gene calls are TRBV7-9 and TRBJ1-2. Germline V gene sequence: CDR1 SEHNR, CDR2 FQNEAQ (reference sequence). The CDR3 is made up of 13 amino acids. CDR3 in amino acids: CASSLAGVYGYTF.

The gene calls are TRBV7-9 and TRBJ1-4. Germline-derived CDR1 and CDR2 are SEHNR and FQNEAQ (reference sequence). There are 16 residues in the CDR3. The CDR3 is CASSSLPESTNEKLFF. Together with reference TRBV7-9 and TRBJ1-4, the CDR3 gives the full variable domain: DTGVSQNPRHKITKRGQNVTFRCDPISEHNRLYWYRQTLGQGPEFLTYFQNEAQLEKSRLLSDRFSAERPKGSFSTLEIQRTEQGDSAMYLCASSSLPESTNEKLFFGSGTQLSVL.

This sequence joins TRBV5-1 and TRBJ1-4; no DNA is available, so the TRBD1 call from TCRdb remains unchecked. The germline V gene has CDR1 SGHRS and CDR2 YFSETQ. This CDR3 contains 16 residues. The CDR3 loop is CASSWKPTGSNEKLFF.

The chain couples TRBV25-1 to TRBJ1-2; no DNA is available, so the TRBD1 call from TCRdb remains unchecked. CDR3 length: 13 residues. Germline CDR1 and CDR2: MGHDK and SYGVNS. CDR3 sequence: CASRGGVGYGYTF.

This chain links TRBV19 with TRBJ1-4. The CDR3 contains 11 residues. CDR1 is LNHDA and CDR2 is SQIVND in the germline V gene (reference sequence). CDR3 amino acids: CASSIDEKLFF. Supplemented by reference TRBV19 and TRBJ1-4, the full variable domain reads DGGITQSPKYLFRKEGQNVTLSCEQNLNHDAMYWYRQDPGQGLRLIYYSQIVNDFQKGDIAEGYSVSREKKESFPLTVTSAQKNPTAFYLCASSIDEKLFFGSGTQLSVL.

V usage is TRBV4-3 and J usage is TRBJ2-2; the TCRdb D gene call, TRBD2, has no DNA to confirm it. Germline V lookup: CDR1 LGHNA, CDR2 YSLEER. This CDR3 has 16 amino acids. CDR3 protein: CASQAGLAGNTGELFF.

The chain recombines TRBV30 with TRBJ2-3; the TRBD1 assignment by TCRdb is unverifiable without DNA. Germline-derived CDR1 and CDR2 are GTSNPN and SVGIG (reference sequence). This CDR3 has 13 amino acids. The CDR3 here is CACPGFRKDTQYF. Complete variable domain (other parts from reference TRBV30 and TRBJ2-3): SQTIHQWPATLVQPVGSPLSLECTVEGTSNPNLYWYRQAAGRGLQLLFYSVGIGQISSEVPQNLSASRPQDRQFILSSKKLLLSDSGFYLCACPGFRKDTQYFGPGTRLTVL.

This chain links TRBV2 with TRBJ2-6; there is no DNA to check the TCRdb D call of TRBD2. In germline, CDR1 is SNHLY, CDR2 FYNNEI. This CDR3 region has 19 residues. The CDR3 is CASSEGFSGRAFGANVLTF.

The chain's CDR3 is CASSVSLAGGPHEQYF. V is TRBV10-2 and J is TRBJ2-7; TCRdb's D call of TRBD2 is untestable without DNA. The CDR3 has 16 residues. From germline, CDR1 is WSHSY and CDR2 SAAADI.

The chain carries TRBV29-1 and TRBJ2-7; the D call from TCRdb, TRBD1, cannot be confirmed without DNA. Looked up from germline, CDR1 is SQVTM and CDR2 is ANQGSEA. The CDR3 has 16 residues. Here the CDR3 reads CSVEAPAGGKSYEQYF.

This chain links TRBV28 with TRBJ2-5. This CDR3 has 17 amino acids. Per germline, CDR1 MDHEN and CDR2 SYDVKM. CDR3 sequence: CASSSDLADGIGETQYF.

J is TRBJ1-5 and V is TRBV10-3. Germline CDR1 reads ENHRY; CDR2 reads SYGVKD. The CDR3 sequence is 12 residues long. The CDR3 loop reads CATKEGNQPQHF.

This chain links TRBV11-2 with TRBJ2-1; TCRdb's D gene call, TRBD2, goes unchecked for lack of DNA. The CDR3 has 17 residues. CDR1 is SGHAT, CDR2 FQNNGV, per germline. This CDR3 reads CASSLVTGLASYNEQFF.

The chain uses TRBV7-6 and TRBJ2-7; TCRdb's D call, TRBD1, is unchecked because there is no DNA. The germline V gene encodes CDR1 SGHVS and CDR2 FNYEAQ. The CDR3 extends over 14 amino acids. CDR3 protein: CASSLAGVGDEQYF.